The 9 T cell receptor beta chains given below trace back to one sample, sequenced in a study of cytomegalovirus exposure and HLA in healthy donors. 13 Jbeta primers and 60 Vbeta primers were used for the PCR. The method was immunoSEQ multiplex PCR; TCRdb's version includes in-frame clones alone and lacks a portion of them. The data show 95,000 to 150,000 clones, over 65% seen once. The sample was PBMCs. The receptors come from a woman in her thirties or forties in good health and CMV-seropositive.

The CDR3, as DNA: TGTGCCAGCAGTACGAACACAGGGGGGAATTCACCCCTCCACTTT. Translated: CASSTNTGGNSPLHF. V usage is TRBV28 and J usage is TRBJ1-6; 8 bases match TRBD1. CDR1 is MDHEN and CDR2 is SYDVKM in the germline V gene. This CDR3 has 15 amino acids. V shed 5 bases, J shed 7 bases, and the junction held 7 bases outside the gene matches.

CDR3 in amino acids: CASSELDRGVPEAFF. The CDR3 coding sequence is TGTGCCAGCAGTGAGCTCGACAGGGGGGTCCCCGAAGCTTTCTTT. The chain uses TRBV2 and TRBJ1-1, with TRBD1 identical over 9 bases. Germline CDR1 SNHLY, CDR2 FYNNEI. V shed 3 bases, J shed 8 bases, and the junction held 10 bases outside the gene matches. The CDR3 totals 15 residues.

The chain carries TRBV5-3 and TRBJ1-5; D unresolved. TRBV5-3 counts as an open reading frame of uncertain function. The V and J ends lost 6 bases and 5 bases respectively, with 12 bases between them. The CDR3 is 13 residues long. The CDR3 nucleotides are TGTGCCAGAAACTACGCGTCTTATCAGCCCCAGCATTTT. Protein: CARNYASYQPQHF.

The V call is TRBV15, the J call TRBJ2-1; TRBD2 matches at 13 bases. This CDR3 is 17 amino acids long. Looked up from germline, CDR1 is LNHNV and CDR2 is YYDKDF (reference sequence). After removal of 3 bases from V and 12 bases from J, the junction contained 14 bases not matched to a gene. CDR3 residues: CATSSNSRTSGREAQFF. CDR3 DNA sequence: TGTGCCACCAGCAGCAATTCCAGGACTAGCGGGAGAGAGGCGCAGTTCTTC.

This clone was seen a single time. The chain employs TRBV19 and TRBJ2-2; TRBD1 agrees at 7 bases. Germline loops: CDR1 LNHDA, CDR2 SQIVND (reference sequence). CDR3 length: 15 amino acids. The ends lost 5 bases at V and 4 bases at J; junction bases unmatched: 7. The CDR3 bases are TGTGCCAGTAGTGATCGGGACAGCCCCACCGGGGAGCTGTTTTTT. As protein: CASSDRDSPTGELFF.

The chain combines TRBV18 with TRBJ2-4; 7 nucleotides match TRBD2. The CDR3 is 12 amino acids. Trimming took 2 bases from V and 12 from J; bases not matched to a gene: 4. Germline assignment: CDR1 KGHSH and CDR2 LQKENI. CDR3 protein: CASSPGAGDQYF. CDR3 nucleotide sequence: TGTGCCAGCTCACCAGGGGCGGGAGATCAGTACTTC.

This clone was observed a few times. Other DNA sequences of this sample code for an identical CDR3. This chain links TRBV9 with TRBJ1-1, with TRBD1 matching 7 bases. Germline V lookup: CDR1 SGDLS, CDR2 YYNGEE. Trimming removed 2 bases from V and 0 bases from J; junction bases left unmatched: 7. This CDR3 comprises 16 residues. CDR3 region: CASSVQPGGVNTEAFF. The CDR3 DNA follows: TGTGCCAGCAGCGTCCAACCAGGGGGAGTGAACACTGAAGCTTTCTTT.

The V and J genes are TRBV21-1 and TRBJ2-7; TRBD2 is the table's D call, not checked against the DNA. TRBV21-1 is tagged as a pseudogene. The length of the CDR3 is 13 residues. CDR3 coding DNA: TGTGCCAGAAAGGGGGGGAGCTCCTACGAGCAGTACTTC. It encodes CARKGGSSYEQYF.

The chain links TRBV15 to TRBJ2-1; possible D gene TRBD1, 6 bases. V shed 5 bases and J shed 10 bases, with 12 bases lying between them. Germline values: CDR1 LNHNV, CDR2 YYDKDF (reference sequence). The CDR3 totals 12 residues. Here the CDR3 reads CATSLNRGEQFF. Here the CDR3 DNA reads TGTGCCACCAGCTTGAATAGGGGGGAGCAGTTCTTC.